The 12 T cell receptor beta chains presented below share a single source sample, sequenced in a study of human T cells and chemical hapten exposure. MiXCR, run by TCRdb on the RACE reads, gives a single entry per CDR3 protein. This table has some 89,000 distinct CDR3 sequences, roughly 27% appearing once. Regarding time point: patch test 3, about 24 weeks after DPC sensitization. This sample's treatment: therapeutic diphenylcyclopropenone sensitization with weekly scalp DPC. Sequenced material: whole blood, taken in connection with sensitization to the hapten diphenylcyclopropenone (DPC). The receptors originated from a man in his forties or fifties with alopecia areata. Some clones in this sample may be carry-over from other donors' samples.

This clonotype was detected only a few times. The V call is TRBV20-1, the J call TRBJ2-1; 9 positions agree with TRBD1. Germline V gene sequence: CDR1 DFQATT, CDR2 SNEGSKA (reference sequence). This CDR3 region has 13 residues. Trimming at V came to 5 bases and at J to 8 bases, leaving 7 bases not matched to a gene. Here the CDR3 reads CSARWDRDHEQFF. In nucleotides, the CDR3 is TGCAGTGCTCGCTGGGACAGGGACCATGAGCAGTTCTTC.

J is TRBJ1-5 and V is TRBV18; D unclear. Deletions cut 1 base from V and 4 bases from J, with 8 bases between. The CDR3 covers 14 residues. Germline V gene sequence: CDR1 KGHSH, CDR2 LQKENI. The CDR3 DNA follows: TGTGCCAGCTCACCACTTAGTGATAATCAGCCCCAGCATTTT. Its protein is CASSPLSDNQPQHF.

The chain has TRBV20-1 and TRBJ2-4; no clear D. V lost 5 bases and J lost 1, with 9 bases in between. From germline, CDR1 is DFQATT and CDR2 SNEGSKA (reference sequence). CDR3 size: 13 residues. In DNA, the CDR3 is TGCAGTGCTTCAAAGCTCGCCAAAAACATTCAGTACTTC. Encoded protein: CSASKLAKNIQYF.

J is TRBJ2-3 and V is TRBV7-3, with 8 bases identical to TRBD2. Germline V gene data show CDR1 as SGHTA and CDR2 as FQGTGA. The CDR3 extends over 17 amino acids. Unmatched junction bases numbered 9, after V lost 3 bases and J lost 1 base. The CDR3 DNA reads TGTGCCAGCAGCTTTTTAGCCGGGGGGGGGCGCACAGATACGCAGTATTTT. Residues: CASSFLAGGGRTDTQYF.

This clonotype was detected only a few times. The chain recombines TRBV25-1 with TRBJ2-5, with TRBD1 as a possible D gene (5 bases). Trimming stripped 7 bases from V and 2 bases from J, with 14 bases between. The CDR3 contains 14 residues. Germline CDR1 MGHDK, CDR2 SYGVNS. Written as DNA, the CDR3 is TGTGCCAGCACCCCGACAGTGCGTCAAGAGACCCAGTACTTC. Translated: CASTPTVRQETQYF.

The CDR3 bases are TGTGCCAGCAGCAGAGGACAGGGAAAATACGAGCAGTACTTC. Encoded protein: CASSRGQGKYEQYF. The chain uses TRBV7-8 and TRBJ2-7; TRBD1 aligns across 8 bases. The CDR3 extends over 14 amino acids. The J segment lost 4 bases and the V segment lost 5 bases, leaving 7 bases of the junction unmatched. CDR1 is SGHVS and CDR2 is FQNEAQ in the germline V gene. Combining the CDR3 with reference TRBV7-8 and TRBJ2-7 gives the whole variable domain GAGVSQSPRYKVAKRGQDVALRCDPISGHVSLFWYQQALGQGPEFLTYFQNEAQLDKSGLPSDRFFAERPEGSVSTLKIQRTQQEDSAVYLCASSRGQGKYEQYFGPGTRLTVT.

This clonotype was counted at least ten times. This chain connects TRBV6-6 to TRBJ2-3; D remains ambiguous. Trimming took off 5 bases at V and 2 bases at J, with 8 bases between the two ends. The germline V gene encodes CDR1 MNHNY and CDR2 SVGAGI (reference sequence). The CDR3 has 13 residues. CDR3 coding DNA: TGTGCCAGCAGTCACCCCCACACAGATACGCAGTATTTT. Translated, it gives CASSHPHTDTQYF.

V gene TRBV12-3 or TRBV12-4 combines with J gene TRBJ2-7; 8 bases match TRBD1. Trimming at V came to 3 bases and at J to 4 bases, leaving 5 bases not matched to a gene. CDR3 length: 14 residues. The CDR3 bases are TGTGCCAGCAGTTTCGACAGGGGCCCGTACGAGCAGTACTTC. Translated: CASSFDRGPYEQYF.

This clonotype was counted a few times. The V and J genes are TRBV4-3 and TRBJ2-7; weak D call: TRBD1 (7 bases). Looked up from germline, CDR1 is LGHNA and CDR2 is YSLEER. The CDR3 is 16 amino acids. Trimming took off 0 bases at V and 5 bases at J, with 17 bases between the two ends. This CDR3 is CASSQDLAGGCDEQYF. CDR3 coding DNA: TGCGCCAGCAGCCAAGATTTGGCAGGGGGGTGTGACGAGCAGTACTTC.

This clonotype was seen a few times. The J gene is TRBJ2-1, the V gene TRBV28, with 11 bases lining up with TRBD2. CDR1 and CDR2 (germline): MDHEN, SYDVKM. V dropped 6 bases and J dropped 9; count of bases not matched to a gene: 7. The CDR3 runs 14 residues. The chain's CDR3 is CASRTSGRTTEQFF. The CDR3, as DNA: TGTGCCAGCAGAACTAGCGGGAGAACCACTGAGCAGTTCTTC.

This chain joins TRBV24-1 and TRBJ2-1; TRBD1 is a possible D gene (5 bases). This CDR3 region has 14 residues. Germline-derived CDR1 and CDR2 are KGHDR and SFDVKD. Trimming cost V 6 bases and J 5 bases, with 13 bases left between them. This chain's CDR3 is CATSKAGSNNEQFF. The CDR3 region has the DNA TGTGCCACCAGTAAGGCAGGGTCCAACAATGAGCAGTTCTTC.

CDR3 protein: CSAPDRGNNQPQHF. The CDR3 nucleotides are TGCAGTGCCCCCGACAGGGGTAACAATCAGCCCCAGCATTTT. The chain employs TRBV20-1 and TRBJ1-5, with 8 bases identical to TRBD1. CDR1 DFQATT and CDR2 SNEGSKA come from the germline V gene (reference sequence). The CDR3 totals 14 residues. The junction had 7 bases not matched to a gene; V was cut back by 6 bases and J by 3 bases.